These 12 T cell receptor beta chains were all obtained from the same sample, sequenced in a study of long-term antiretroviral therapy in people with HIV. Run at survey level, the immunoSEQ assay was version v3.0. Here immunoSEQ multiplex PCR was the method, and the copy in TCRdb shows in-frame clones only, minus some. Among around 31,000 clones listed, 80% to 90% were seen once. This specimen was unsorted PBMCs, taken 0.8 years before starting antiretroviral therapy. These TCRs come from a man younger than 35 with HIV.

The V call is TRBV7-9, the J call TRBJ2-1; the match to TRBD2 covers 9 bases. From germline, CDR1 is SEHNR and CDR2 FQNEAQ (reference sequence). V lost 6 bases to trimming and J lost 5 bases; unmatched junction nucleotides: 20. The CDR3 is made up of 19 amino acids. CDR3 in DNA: TGTGCCAGCAGTTTTAGCGGGAGACCAGCCGGGTTCAGCCACAATGAGCAGTTCTTC. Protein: CASSFSGRPAGFSHNEQFF. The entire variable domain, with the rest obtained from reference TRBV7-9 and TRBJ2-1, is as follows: DTGVSQNPRHKITKRGQNVTFRCDPISEHNRLYWYRQTLGQGPEFLTYFQNEAQLEKSRLLSDRFSAERPKGSFSTLEIQRTEQGDSAMYLCASSFSGRPAGFSHNEQFFGPGTRLTVL.

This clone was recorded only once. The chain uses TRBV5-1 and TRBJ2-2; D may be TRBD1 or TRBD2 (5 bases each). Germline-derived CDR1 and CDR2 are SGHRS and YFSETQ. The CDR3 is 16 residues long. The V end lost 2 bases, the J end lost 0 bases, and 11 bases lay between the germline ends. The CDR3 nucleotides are TGCGCCAGCAGCTTCCGCCTGGGGGCGAACACCGGGGAGCTGTTTTTT. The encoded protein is CASSFRLGANTGELFF.

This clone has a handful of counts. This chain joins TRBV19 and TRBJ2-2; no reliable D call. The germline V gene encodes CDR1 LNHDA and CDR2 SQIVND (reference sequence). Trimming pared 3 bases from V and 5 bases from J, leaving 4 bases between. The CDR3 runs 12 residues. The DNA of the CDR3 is TGTGCCAGTAGTATGGGGACCGGGGAGCTGTTTTTT. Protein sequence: CASSMGTGELFF.

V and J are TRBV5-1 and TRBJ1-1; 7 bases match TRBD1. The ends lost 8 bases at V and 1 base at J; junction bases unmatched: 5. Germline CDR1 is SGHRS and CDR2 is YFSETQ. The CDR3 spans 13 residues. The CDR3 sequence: CASTGTENTEAFF. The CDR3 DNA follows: TGCGCCAGTACCGGGACAGAGAACACTGAAGCTTTCTTT.

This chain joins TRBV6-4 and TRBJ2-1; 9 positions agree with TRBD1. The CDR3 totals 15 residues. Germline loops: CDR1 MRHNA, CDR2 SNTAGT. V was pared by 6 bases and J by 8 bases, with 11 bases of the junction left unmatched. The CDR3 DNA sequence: TGTGCCAGCAGCGATACAGGGGGCTATCCGGATGAGCAGTTCTTC. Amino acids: CASSDTGGYPDEQFF.

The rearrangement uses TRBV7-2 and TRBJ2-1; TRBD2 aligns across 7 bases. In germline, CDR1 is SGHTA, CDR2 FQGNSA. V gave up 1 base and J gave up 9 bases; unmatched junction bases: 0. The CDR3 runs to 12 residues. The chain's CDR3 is CASSLERGEQFF. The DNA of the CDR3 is TGTGCCAGCAGCTTAGAGCGGGGTGAGCAGTTCTTC.

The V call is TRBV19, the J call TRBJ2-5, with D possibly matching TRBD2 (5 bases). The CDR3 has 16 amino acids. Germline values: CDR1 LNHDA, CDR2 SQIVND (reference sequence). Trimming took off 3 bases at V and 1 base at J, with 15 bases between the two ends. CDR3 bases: TGTGCCAGTAGTATCGAAAGCGGACGGGTCCAAGAGACCCAGTACTTC. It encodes CASSIESGRVQETQYF.

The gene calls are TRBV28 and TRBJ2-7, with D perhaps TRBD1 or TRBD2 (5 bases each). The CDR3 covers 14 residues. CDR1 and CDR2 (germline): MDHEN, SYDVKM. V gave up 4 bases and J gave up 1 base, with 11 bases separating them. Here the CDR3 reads CASSSRDGSYEQYF. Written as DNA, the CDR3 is TGTGCCAGCAGTTCCCGGGACGGATCCTACGAGCAGTACTTC.

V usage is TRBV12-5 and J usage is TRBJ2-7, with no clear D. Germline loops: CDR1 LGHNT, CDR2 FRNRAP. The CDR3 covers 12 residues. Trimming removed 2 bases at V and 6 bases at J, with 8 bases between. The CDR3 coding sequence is TGTGCTAGTGGTTTGCTCGGCGTCGAGCAGTACTTC. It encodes CASGLLGVEQYF.

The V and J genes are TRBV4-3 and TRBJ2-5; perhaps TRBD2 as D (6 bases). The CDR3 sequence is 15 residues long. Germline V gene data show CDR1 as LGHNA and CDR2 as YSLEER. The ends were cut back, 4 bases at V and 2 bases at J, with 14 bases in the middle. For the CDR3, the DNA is TGCGCCAGCAGCCCGAGACTAGGAGTACAAGAGACCCAGTACTTC. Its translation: CASSPRLGVQETQYF.

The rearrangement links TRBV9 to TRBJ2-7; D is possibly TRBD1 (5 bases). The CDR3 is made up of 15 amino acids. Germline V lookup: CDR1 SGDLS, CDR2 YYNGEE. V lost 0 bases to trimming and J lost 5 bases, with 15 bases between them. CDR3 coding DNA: TGTGCCAGCAGCGTAGTAGGGGTAGGCGTCGACGAGCAGTACTTC. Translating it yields CASSVVGVGVDEQYF.

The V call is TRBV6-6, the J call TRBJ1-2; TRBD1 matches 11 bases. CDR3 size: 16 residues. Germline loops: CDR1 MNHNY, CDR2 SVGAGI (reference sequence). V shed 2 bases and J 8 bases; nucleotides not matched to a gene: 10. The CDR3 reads CASSYHSGQGAGGYTF. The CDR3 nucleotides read TGTGCCAGCAGTTACCACTCCGGACAGGGGGCAGGAGGCTACACCTTC.